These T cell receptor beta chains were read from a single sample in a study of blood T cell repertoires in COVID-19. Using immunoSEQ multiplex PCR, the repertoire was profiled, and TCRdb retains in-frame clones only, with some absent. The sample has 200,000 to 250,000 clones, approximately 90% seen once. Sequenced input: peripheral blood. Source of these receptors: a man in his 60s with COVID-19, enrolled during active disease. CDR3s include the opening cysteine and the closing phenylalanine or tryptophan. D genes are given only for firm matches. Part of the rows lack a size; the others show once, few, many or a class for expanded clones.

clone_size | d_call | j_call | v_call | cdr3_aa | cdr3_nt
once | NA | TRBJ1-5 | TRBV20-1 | CSASSPTGIHSNQPQHF | TGCAGTGCTAGTTCCCCTACAGGGATCCATAGCAATCAGCCCCAGCATTTT
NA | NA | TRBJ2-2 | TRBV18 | CASSPRESGELFF | TGTGCCAGCTCACCACGGGAGAGCGGGGAGCTGTTTTTT
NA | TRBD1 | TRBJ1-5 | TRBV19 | CASTDGTGSNQPQHF | TGTGCCAGTACTGACGGGACAGGAAGCAATCAGCCCCAGCATTTT
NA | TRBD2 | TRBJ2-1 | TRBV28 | CASSSRRGVNNEQFF | TGTGCCAGCAGTTCTAGACGGGGGGTAAACAATGAGCAGTTCTTC
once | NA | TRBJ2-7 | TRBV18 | CASSPGSGGASSGDSYEQYF | TGTGCCAGCTCACCTGGATCAGGCGGGGCCAGTTCAGGTGATTCCTACGAGCAGTACTTC
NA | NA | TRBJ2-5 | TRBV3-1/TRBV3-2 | CASSHSGGQETQYF | TGTGCCAGCAGCCATTCCGGGGGACAAGAGACCCAGTACTTC
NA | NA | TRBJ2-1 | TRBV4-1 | CASSQVVGGRRQFF | TGCGCCAGCAGCCAAGTTGTTGGGGGGAGAAGGCAGTTCTTC
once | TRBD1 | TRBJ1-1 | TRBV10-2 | CASSAAGTGAQATEAFF | TGCGCCAGCAGTGCCGCCGGGACAGGGGCCCAAGCCACTGAAGCTTTCTTT
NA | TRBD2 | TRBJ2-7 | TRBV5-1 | CASSLGSGGLYEQYF | TGCGCCAGCAGCTTGGGGTCGGGAGGGCTCTACGAGCAGTACTTC
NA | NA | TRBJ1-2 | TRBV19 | CASRKLIRWTAEANYGYTF | TGTGCCAGTAGGAAACTGATACGATGGACAGCAGAAGCTAACTATGGCTACACCTTC
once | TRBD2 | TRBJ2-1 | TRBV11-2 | CASSFSRGAYNEQFF | TGTGCCAGCAGCTTCTCGCGGGGGGCTTACAATGAGCAGTTCTTC
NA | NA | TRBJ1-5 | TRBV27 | CASSLSGIWGRSNQPQHF | TGTGCCAGCAGTTTATCGGGTATTTGGGGCAGAAGCAATCAGCCCCAGCATTTT
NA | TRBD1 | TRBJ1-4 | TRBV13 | CASSLEGAIDEKLFF | TGTGCCAGCAGCTTAGAGGGGGCTATAGATGAAAAACTGTTTTTT
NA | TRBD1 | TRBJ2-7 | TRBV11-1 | CASSRGTGAGFYEQYF | TGTGCCAGCAGCCGGGGGACAGGTGCGGGTTTCTACGAGCAGTACTTC
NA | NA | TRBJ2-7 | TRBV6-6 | CASSYDSTYEQYF | TGTGCCAGCAGTTACGACAGTACCTACGAGCAGTACTTC
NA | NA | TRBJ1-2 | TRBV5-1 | CASSLDSGRGYTF | TGCGCCAGCAGCTTGGACTCTGGGCGTGGCTACACCTTC
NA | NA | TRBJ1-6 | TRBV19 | CASSTTDSSYNSPLHF | TGTGCCAGTAGTACGACGGACAGCTCCTATAATTCACCCCTCCACTTT
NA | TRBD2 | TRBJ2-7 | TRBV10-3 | CAISPRGLAVYEQYF | TGTGCCATCTCCCCTCGCGGACTAGCGGTTTACGAGCAGTACTTC
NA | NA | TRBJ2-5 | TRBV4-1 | CASSQGETGYETQYF | TGCGCCAGCAGCCAAGGGGAAACAGGGTATGAGACCCAGTACTTC
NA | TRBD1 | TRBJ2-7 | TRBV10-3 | CAISYGTGGSYEQYF | TGTGCCATCAGCTACGGGACAGGGGGCTCGTACGAGCAGTACTTC
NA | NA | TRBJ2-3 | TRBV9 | CASSVVPRSGTDTQYF | TGTGCCAGCAGCGTAGTCCCCAGAAGTGGCACAGATACGCAGTATTTT
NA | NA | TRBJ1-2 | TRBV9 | CASSVGIAGNYGYTF | TGTGCCAGCAGCGTAGGGATCGCAGGGAACTATGGCTACACCTTC
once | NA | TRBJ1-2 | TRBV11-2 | CASSLRQGPYLNYGYTF | TGTGCCAGCAGCTTAAGGCAGGGCCCTTATCTTAACTATGGCTACACCTTC
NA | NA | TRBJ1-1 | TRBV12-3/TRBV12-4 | CASSLGTKEAFF | TGTGCCAGCTCCCTCGGGACAAAAGAAGCTTTCTTT
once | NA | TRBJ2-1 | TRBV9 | CAFPEIAVPYNEQFF | TGTGCCTTCCCTGAAATAGCGGTTCCCTACAATGAGCAGTTCTTC
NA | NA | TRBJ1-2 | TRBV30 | CACSPGWVKDLHGYTF | TGTGCCTGTAGCCCAGGTTGGGTTAAGGACTTGCATGGCTACACCTTC
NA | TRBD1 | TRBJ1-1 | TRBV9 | CASSAQTGGGTEAFF | TGTGCCAGCAGCGCCCAAACAGGGGGAGGGACTGAAGCTTTCTTT
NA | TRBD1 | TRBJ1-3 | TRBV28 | CASNIQGAHGNTIYF | TGTGCCAGCAACATACAGGGGGCGCACGGAAACACCATATATTTT
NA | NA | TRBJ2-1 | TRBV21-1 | CASSKGQASDEQFF | TGTGCCAGCAGCAAAGGACAGGCCTCCGATGAGCAGTTCTTC
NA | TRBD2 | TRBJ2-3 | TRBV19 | CASSPRLAGGLTDTQYF | TGTGCCAGTAGTCCACGACTAGCGGGGGGGCTCACAGATACGCAGTATTTT
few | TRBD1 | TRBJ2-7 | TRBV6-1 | CASSTDRTYEQYF | TGTGCCAGCAGCACGGACAGGACCTACGAGCAGTACTTC
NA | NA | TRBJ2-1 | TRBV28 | CASSLAASEQFF | TGTGCCAGCAGTTTAGCCGCAAGCGAGCAGTTCTTC
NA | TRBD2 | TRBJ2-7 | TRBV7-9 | CASSRTAGEGEQYF | TGTGCCAGCAGTCGGACGGCGGGAGAGGGCGAGCAGTACTTC
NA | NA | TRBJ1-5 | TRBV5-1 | CASSLGGGNQPQHF | TGCGCCAGCAGCTTGGGGGGAGGGAATCAGCCCCAGCATTTT
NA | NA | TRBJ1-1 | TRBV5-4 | CASSLEAEGTEAFF | TGTGCCAGCAGCTTGGAAGCGGAGGGCACTGAAGCTTTCTTT
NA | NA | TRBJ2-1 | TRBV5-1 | CASSLGTGTTVYNEQFF | TGCGCCAGCAGCTTGGGTACCGGGACAACCGTCTACAATGAGCAGTTCTTC
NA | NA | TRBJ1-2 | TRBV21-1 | CASIGSRADKGDNYGYTF | TGTGCCAGCATCGGCTCAAGGGCCGACAAGGGGGATAACTATGGCTACACCTTC
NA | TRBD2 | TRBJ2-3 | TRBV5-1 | CASSPTSGTPSTDTQYF | TGCGCCAGCAGCCCGACTAGCGGTACCCCTAGCACAGATACGCAGTATTTT
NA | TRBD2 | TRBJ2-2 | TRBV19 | CASSSLAGGAGELFF | TGTGCCAGTAGTAGCCTAGCGGGAGGGGCCGGGGAGCTGTTTTTT
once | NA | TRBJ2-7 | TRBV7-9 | CASSSTGPKEQYF | TGTGCCAGCAGCTCAACAGGACCTAAGGAGCAGTACTTC
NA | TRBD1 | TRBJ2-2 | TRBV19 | CATSEGGQGRTGELFF | TGTGCCACCTCGGAAGGCGGACAGGGACGGACCGGGGAGCTGTTTTTT
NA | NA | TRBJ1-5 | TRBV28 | CASTFGGQANQPQHF | TGTGCCAGCACTTTCGGGGGGCAGGCAAATCAGCCCCAGCATTTT
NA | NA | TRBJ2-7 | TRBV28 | CASSSPGRATYEQYF | TGTGCCAGCAGTTCCCCCGGCAGGGCTACCTACGAGCAGTACTTC
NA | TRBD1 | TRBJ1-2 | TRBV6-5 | CASSYFTGDGYTF | TGTGCCAGCAGTTACTTTACAGGGGACGGCTACACCTTC
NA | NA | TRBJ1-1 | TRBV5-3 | CARSLNHRPGNTEAFF | TGTGCCAGAAGCTTGAACCATCGACCAGGGAACACTGAAGCTTTCTTT
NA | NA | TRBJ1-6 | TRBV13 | CASRLRGAWDSPLHF | TGTGCCAGCAGACTCCGGGGGGCATGGGATTCACCCCTCCACTTT
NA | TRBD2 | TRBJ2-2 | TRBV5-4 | CASSGRGGRDLTGELFF | TGTGCCAGCAGCGGCCGCGGTGGGAGGGACCTCACCGGGGAGCTGTTTTTT
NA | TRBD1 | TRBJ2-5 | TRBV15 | CATSEGTEETQYF | TGTGCCACCAGCGAAGGGACAGAAGAGACCCAGTACTTC